Listed here are 31 T cell receptor beta chains from one sample, sequenced in a study of blood T cell repertoires in COVID-19. Generated by immunoSEQ multiplex PCR, the TCRdb table keeps only in-frame clones and is missing some. Among fewer than 400,000 clones, 85% were seen once, and the ten largest hold 3% to 4.5%. Sequenced: peripheral blood. The receptors come from a woman younger than 35 with acute or convalescent COVID-19.

V is TRBV12-5 and J is TRBJ2-7; perhaps TRBD1 as D (5 bases). The germline gives CDR1 LGHNT, CDR2 FRNRAP. CDR3 length: 14 residues. Trimming removed 2 bases at V and 3 bases at J, with 11 bases between. The CDR3 sequence is CASGLSTVFYEQYF. The CDR3 nucleotides read TGTGCTAGTGGTTTGTCGACAGTTTTCTACGAGCAGTACTTC.

The chain employs TRBV5-4 and TRBJ1-4; no definite D call. The V gene's germline CDR1 is SGHNT and CDR2 YYREEE (reference sequence). The CDR3 is 15 amino acids. V was pared by 0 bases and J by 5 bases, with 11 bases between. The CDR3 region has the DNA TGTGCCAGCAGCTTGGCCCCGGGTGGGAATGAAAAACTGTTTTTT. This gives the protein CASSLAPGGNEKLFF.

V gene TRBV19 combines with J gene TRBJ2-7, with 9 bases identical to TRBD1. Looked up from germline, CDR1 is LNHDA and CDR2 is SQIVND (reference sequence). With 6 bases clipped from V and 5 bases from J, the junction kept 8 bases outside the gene matches. The CDR3 consists of 14 residues. The CDR3 bases are TGTGCCAGTAGCCGGGACAGGGTAGGCCACGAGCAGTACTTC. This encodes CASSRDRVGHEQYF.

This chain links TRBV3-1 (or the pseudogene TRBV3-2) with TRBJ2-2; a possible D gene is TRBD1 (5 bases). Germline CDR1 LGHDT, CDR2 YNNKEL (reference sequence). This CDR3 has 13 amino acids. V lost 7 bases and J 3 bases, leaving 9 bases between the germline ends. CDR3 sequence (DNA): TGTGCCAGCAACCTACAGGACACCGGGGAGCTGTTTTTT. Encoded protein: CASNLQDTGELFF.

The CDR3 DNA sequence: TGTGCCAGCAGTGACTCGGACAGGGGTGGCTACACCTTC. Its protein is CASSDSDRGGYTF. V usage is TRBV6-4 and J usage is TRBJ1-2; 9 bases align to TRBD1. CDR1 and CDR2 (germline): MRHNA, SNTAGT. J was trimmed by 7 bases and V by 0 bases; bases with no gene match: 0. The CDR3 has 13 residues.

The V and J genes are TRBV7-9 and TRBJ2-2; 8 nucleotides line up with TRBD1. Trimming cost V 1 base and J 5 bases; bases outside gene matches: 6. Per the germline V gene, CDR1 is SEHNR and CDR2 is FQNEAQ (reference sequence). There are 16 residues in the CDR3. The CDR3 DNA is TGTGCCAGCAGCTTAGAGAGGACAGGGCAAACCGGGGAGCTGTTTTTT. Translation gives CASSLERTGQTGELFF.

The rearrangement joins TRBV19 to TRBJ2-7, with TRBD2 matching 14 bases. The V gene's germline CDR1 is LNHDA and CDR2 SQIVND (reference sequence). The CDR3 is 15 residues long. V shed 9 bases and J 0 bases; nucleotides not matched to a gene: 4. CDR3 residues: CASGLAGGSSYEQYF. The CDR3 coding sequence is TGTGCCAGCGGACTAGCGGGAGGAAGCTCCTACGAGCAGTACTTC.

The J gene is TRBJ2-5, the V gene TRBV3-1 (or the pseudogene TRBV3-2); the match to TRBD2 covers 12 bases. The CDR3 runs 16 residues. The V and J ends lost 4 bases and 2 bases, in that order; junction bases with no gene match: 5. From germline, CDR1 is LGHDT and CDR2 YNNKEL (reference sequence). The CDR3 sequence is CASSRTSGAFQETQYF. In DNA form, the CDR3 reads TGTGCCAGCAGCCGGACTAGCGGGGCGTTTCAAGAGACCCAGTACTTC.

This clone was counted once. The chain employs TRBV3-1 (or the pseudogene TRBV3-2) and TRBJ2-2; 9 bases map to TRBD2. The germline V gene has CDR1 LGHDT and CDR2 YNNKEL (reference sequence). J lost 2 bases, V lost 6 bases, and 7 bases had no gene match. The CDR3 is 16 amino acids. CDR3 DNA sequence: TGTGCCAGCAGAACCGGGACTAGCCTAAACACCGGGGAGCTGTTTTTT. Protein: CASRTGTSLNTGELFF.

This chain links TRBV5-1 with TRBJ1-4, with TRBD1 identical over 8 bases. V was clipped by 0 bases and J by 5 bases; unmatched bases: 6. The CDR3 contains 16 residues. Germline values: CDR1 SGHRS, CDR2 YFSETQ. CDR3 residues: CASSLGQGWRNEKLFF. The CDR3 DNA reads TGCGCCAGCAGCTTGGGACAGGGGTGGCGAAATGAAAAACTGTTTTTT.

V and J are TRBV24-1 and TRBJ2-2; possibly TRBD1 for D (7 bases). The ends were cut back, 9 bases at V and 1 base at J, with 14 bases in the middle. This CDR3 spans 15 amino acids. Germline loops: CDR1 KGHDR, CDR2 SFDVKD. The CDR3 DNA reads as TGTGCCACCCTACCGCGGGACAGGAACACCGGGGAGCTGTTTTTT. Translating it yields CATLPRDRNTGELFF.

The sample holds one count of this clone. The rearrangement uses TRBV5-4 and TRBJ1-4; D is possibly TRBD1 (6 bases). Germline CDR1 SGHNT, CDR2 YYREEE (reference sequence). Trimming cost V 2 bases and J 4 bases, with 15 bases left between them. This CDR3 comprises 16 residues. CDR3 residues: CASSFPGEFGNEKLFF. The CDR3 DNA is TGTGCCAGCAGCTTTCCAGGGGAGTTCGGTAATGAAAAACTGTTTTTT. The complete variable domain, with remaining parts taken from reference TRBV5-4 and TRBJ1-4, reads ETGVTQSPTHLIKTRGQQVTLRCSSQSGHNTVSWYQQALGQGPQFIFQYYREEENGRGNFPPRFSGLQFPNYSSELNVNALELDDSALYLCASSFPGEFGNEKLFFGSGTQLSVL.

This clone appeared a single time. This rearrangement joins TRBV19 to TRBJ1-5; D might be TRBD1 (6 bases). V was shortened by 10 bases and J by 2 bases, with 21 bases between the two germline ends. The CDR3 has 16 residues. Germline loops: CDR1 LNHDA, CDR2 SQIVND (reference sequence). CDR3 loop: CATTDQGPWGNQPQHF. The CDR3, as DNA: TGTGCCACCACGGATCAGGGGCCCTGGGGCAATCAGCCCCAGCATTTT.

V gene TRBV10-1 combines with J gene TRBJ2-1; 7 bases match TRBD1. The CDR3 is 13 residues long. The trim removed 8 bases at V and 9 bases at J, leaving 10 bases unmatched. In germline, CDR1 is WNHNN, CDR2 SYGVQD (reference sequence). CDR3 amino acids: CASGKGQASEQFF. Written as DNA, the CDR3 is TGCGCCAGCGGGAAAGGACAGGCGAGTGAGCAGTTCTTC.

The CDR3 here is CASSDSGDTGELFF. In DNA form, the CDR3 reads TGTGCCAGCAGTGATAGCGGAGACACCGGGGAGCTGTTTTTT. The chain has TRBV6-1 and TRBJ2-2; D is perhaps TRBD2 (6 bases). V was shortened by 3 bases and J by 3 bases, with 8 bases between the two germline ends. The germline V gene has CDR1 MNHNS and CDR2 SASEGT. The CDR3 covers 14 residues.

The V and J genes are TRBV9 and TRBJ1-6; 7 positions match TRBD1. The germline CDR1 and CDR2 sequences are SGDLS and YYNGEE. Trimming cost V 3 bases and J 6 bases; bases outside gene matches: 6. The CDR3 is made up of 15 amino acids. The CDR3 loop is CASSGNPGGNSPLHF. CDR3 sequence (DNA): TGTGCCAGCAGCGGAAACCCAGGGGGTAATTCACCCCTCCACTTT.

V usage is TRBV6-1 and J usage is TRBJ1-2, with a possible D match to TRBD1 (5 bases). The CDR3 is made up of 15 amino acids. V was pared by 3 bases and J by 1 base, with 12 bases between. CDR1 and CDR2 from the germline V gene are MNHNS and SASEGT. This CDR3 is CASSDPQGFNYGYTF. DNA for the CDR3: TGTGCCAGCAGTGACCCTCAGGGATTTAACTATGGCTACACCTTC.

This chain links TRBV6-6 with TRBJ2-1, with 13 bases matching TRBD2. The CDR3 is made up of 15 amino acids. The germline gives CDR1 MNHNY, CDR2 SVGAGI (reference sequence). Germline trimming cut 2 bases from V and 8 bases from J; bases unmatched to any gene: 3. The CDR3 coding sequence is TGTGCCAGCAGTTACGGACTAGCGGGAGAGTATGAGCAGTTCTTC. Its translation: CASSYGLAGEYEQFF.

The chain has TRBV28 and TRBJ1-6; maybe TRBD1 (5 bases). The CDR3 runs to 15 residues. Germline V CDR1 and CDR2: MDHEN, SYDVKM. V gave up 6 bases and J gave up 2 bases, with 11 bases separating them. CDR3 DNA sequence: TGTGCCAGCAGGCTACAGGAGACCTATAATTCACCCCTCCACTTT. It yields the protein CASRLQETYNSPLHF.

The gene calls are TRBV18 and TRBJ1-1, with D perhaps matching TRBD1 (5 bases). V was shortened by 2 bases and J by 1 base, with 11 bases between the two germline ends. Germline V gene sequence: CDR1 KGHSH, CDR2 LQKENI. This CDR3 comprises 15 residues. The CDR3 sequence is CASSPVLGGNTEAFF. In nucleotides, the CDR3 is TGTGCCAGCTCACCAGTACTCGGGGGGAACACTGAAGCTTTCTTT.

This chain uses TRBV5-6 with TRBJ1-2; D ambiguous. CDR3 size: 12 residues. Germline loops: CDR1 SGHDT, CDR2 YYEEEE. The germline V and J ends were trimmed by 0 bases and 8 bases, with 8 bases remaining between them. As DNA, the CDR3 is TGTGCCAGCAGCTTGGGGCTTCCGGGCTACACCTTC. Protein sequence: CASSLGLPGYTF.

The chain has TRBV9 and TRBJ2-7; 7 nucleotides line up with TRBD1. Germline V gene lookup returns CDR1 SGDLS and CDR2 YYNGEE. This CDR3 has 12 amino acids. Trimming cost V 4 bases and J 3 bases; bases outside gene matches: 1. CDR3 in amino acids: CASSPGGYEQYF. The DNA for the CDR3 is TGTGCCAGCAGCCCAGGGGGCTACGAGCAGTACTTC.

This clone was found a few times. This chain uses TRBV6-5 with TRBJ1-3; 8 bases are shared with TRBD1. Trimming took 7 bases from V and 0 from J; bases not matched to a gene: 5. The CDR3 runs 15 residues. Germline assignment: CDR1 MNHEY and CDR2 SVGAGI. CDR3 in DNA: TGTGCCAGCATCCGGGACAGGAGCTCTGGAAACACCATATATTTT. Amino acids: CASIRDRSSGNTIYF.

The chain has TRBV19 and TRBJ1-3; D gene ambiguous. CDR1 and CDR2 from the germline V gene are LNHDA and SQIVND (reference sequence). Deletions cut 6 bases from V and 2 bases from J, with 17 bases between. The CDR3 covers 16 residues. The CDR3 region has the DNA TGTGCCAGTAGCCCGCAGACGGGGAGAGCTGGAAACACCATATATTTT. This translates into CASSPQTGRAGNTIYF.

The CDR3 protein is CASSTGQGDEQYF. DNA of the CDR3: TGTGCCAGCAGCACGGGACAGGGGGACGAGCAGTACTTC. The V gene is TRBV9, the J gene TRBJ2-7, with 11 bases that match TRBD1. Unmatched junction bases numbered 2, after V lost 4 bases and J lost 5 bases. In germline, CDR1 is SGDLS, CDR2 YYNGEE. The length of the CDR3 is 13 residues.

The chain uses TRBV2 and TRBJ2-7; 10 bases agree with TRBD2. The CDR3 length is 17 residues. The germline V gene encodes CDR1 SNHLY and CDR2 FYNNEI. V trimming: 4 bases; J trimming: 2 bases; junction bases outside the gene matches: 11. The CDR3 loop reads CASSVGVSGRSPYEQYF. CDR3 nucleotide sequence: TGTGCCAGCAGTGTCGGCGTTAGCGGGAGGTCCCCCTACGAGCAGTACTTC.

This chain connects TRBV10-2 to TRBJ1-1; the D is unclear. The germline V and J ends were trimmed by 8 bases and 11 bases, with 24 bases remaining between them. CDR3 length: 14 residues. CDR1 and CDR2 (germline): WSHSY, SAAADI. CDR3 region: CASRGEGSRGYAFF. The CDR3 bases are TGCGCCAGCCGGGGAGAGGGCAGTCGGGGTTATGCTTTCTTT.

The rearrangement uses TRBV2 and TRBJ1-2; D gene unclear. This CDR3 has 14 residues. V was shortened by 6 bases and J by 8 bases, with 19 bases between the two germline ends. Germline V lookup: CDR1 SNHLY, CDR2 FYNNEI. In DNA, the CDR3 is TGTGCCAGCAGGGGTAGCTCGTATCTATCCGGCTACACCTTC. Its translation: CASRGSSYLSGYTF.

The chain links TRBV6-5 to TRBJ1-1; 8 nucleotides agree with TRBD1. CDR1 is MNHEY and CDR2 is SVGAGI in the germline V gene. The junction had 12 bases not matched to a gene; V was cut back by 6 bases and J by 9 bases. The length of the CDR3 is 14 residues. CDR3 nucleotides: TGTGCCAGCAGAACACCGGGACAGGCCTCCCAAGCTTTCTTT. Residues: CASRTPGQASQAFF.

V is TRBV28 and J is TRBJ2-5; 7 bases line up with TRBD2. Germline lookup yields CDR1 MDHEN and CDR2 SYDVKM. V lost 6 bases and J lost 5; bases outside the gene matches: 12. This CDR3 comprises 15 residues. The CDR3 here is CASRYSGVAGETQYF. The CDR3 coding sequence is TGTGCCAGCAGATACAGCGGGGTCGCGGGGGAGACCCAGTACTTC.

The chain couples TRBV7-3 to TRBJ1-1; 10 positions agree with TRBD1. Trimming took 6 bases from V and 6 from J; bases not matched to a gene: 7. CDR1 SGHTA and CDR2 FQGTGA come from the germline V gene. The CDR3 covers 14 residues. The CDR3 DNA is TGTGCCAGCAGACTGGACAGGGGGACCCCTGAAGCTTTCTTT. Amino acid sequence: CASRLDRGTPEAFF.